Included here is one TCR beta chain sequence, with context. The data are from a study of blood T cell repertoires in COVID-19. As for the study in general: Some COVID-19 samples were acute and others convalescent; all came from the United States, Italy and Spain.

Original data processing: Quantification of nucleated cells was approximated via reference gene primer amplification. The repertoire was sequenced with immunoSEQ multiplex PCR; TCRdb's copy has only in-frame clones and lacks some. The V and J calls and clone size were taken over from that table, and D and trimming were inferred from the DNA. This sample has approximately 110,000 clones, with 84% found just once. The source is a woman aged 50 to 60 with acute or convalescent COVID-19. The sequenced material came from peripheral blood.

This chain's CDR3 is CASSWGPTDRNYGYTF. The DNA of the CDR3 is TGCGCCAGCAGCTGGGGGCCGACGGACAGAAACTATGGCTACACCTTC. This chain uses TRBV5-1 with TRBJ1-2; D possibly corresponds to TRBD1 (6 bases). CDR3 length equals 16 residues. Germline V gene sequence: CDR1 SGHRS, CDR2 YFSETQ. V lost 3 bases to trimming and J lost 2 bases, with 17 bases between them.